The clone carrying this T cell receptor (beta chain) appeared a few times. The data stem from a study of blood T cell repertoires in COVID-19. Study background: Specimens from acute and convalescent COVID-19 originated in the United States, Italy and Spain.

Original handling: Reference gene primers were amplified, and this amplification served to estimate nucleated cell counts. Measured with immunoSEQ multiplex PCR; TCRdb has only the in-frame clones, and not every one. The V and J calls and clone size were taken over from that table, and D and trimming were inferred from the DNA. The sample yields about 210,000 clones, about four fifths seen once. The germline V and J ends were trimmed by 5 bases and 4 bases, with 8 bases remaining between them. Germline V lookup: CDR1 MDHEN, CDR2 SYDVKM. The CDR3 totals 13 residues. This sequence joins TRBV28 and TRBJ1-4; possible D gene TRBD1, 6 bases. Input material: peripheral blood. The sequence was obtained from a woman aged 45-65 years with active or convalescent COVID-19. The CDR3 protein is CASSGQNNEKLFF. The CDR3 DNA reads TGTGCCAGCAGTGGACAGAATAATGAAAAACTGTTTTTT.